This T cell receptor (beta chain) is drawn from a study of OX40 agonist ivuxolimab in advanced cancers. Overall study: Past anti-PD-1, anti-PD-L1 or anti-CTLA-4 therapy was accepted, and 35% to 45% had received some.

Sequenced by immunoSEQ multiplex PCR; TCRdb stores in-frame clones only, minus some. The data show roughly 42,000 clones, 65% to 90% seen once. The sample holds one count of this clone. The TCR comes from an adult with an advanced solid tumor such as melanoma, head and neck, liver or kidney cancer. This sample comprised CD4+ or CD8+ T cells sorted from blood, obtained in a trial of the OX40 agonist ivuxolimab.

The CDR3 spells CASSPRSGGQEKLFF. CDR3 bases: TGTGCCAGTAGTCCCCGATCAGGGGGCCAGGAAAAACTGTTTTTT. The chain employs TRBV19 and TRBJ1-4; 8 positions agree with TRBD1. CDR3 size: 15 residues. Germline CDR1 is LNHDA and CDR2 is SQIVND (reference sequence). V lost 5 bases to trimming and J lost 8 bases; unmatched junction nucleotides: 10.